This T cell receptor (beta chain) was observed in a study of identifying expanded T cells in peripheral blood. Generated by immunoSEQ multiplex PCR, the TCRdb table keeps only in-frame clones and is missing some. The sample contains under 70,000 clones, around 87% of which appear only once. The CDR3 is made up of 12 amino acids. The germline V gene has CDR1 MDHEN and CDR2 SYDVKM. V was clipped by 2 bases and J by 5 bases, with 6 bases between them. Findings of the study overall: About 1.2 clones differed between technical replicates, versus around 15 and 18 over time.

A note on this clone: Its target is not known.

This clonotype was obtained from a person between 18 and 69 years old in good health. This chain joins TRBV28 and TRBJ1-2; tentatively, D is TRBD1 (5 bases). Sequencing used blood. The CDR3 coding sequence is TGTGCCAGCAGTTTACGGACATATGGCTACACCTTC. It yields the protein CASSLRTYGYTF.